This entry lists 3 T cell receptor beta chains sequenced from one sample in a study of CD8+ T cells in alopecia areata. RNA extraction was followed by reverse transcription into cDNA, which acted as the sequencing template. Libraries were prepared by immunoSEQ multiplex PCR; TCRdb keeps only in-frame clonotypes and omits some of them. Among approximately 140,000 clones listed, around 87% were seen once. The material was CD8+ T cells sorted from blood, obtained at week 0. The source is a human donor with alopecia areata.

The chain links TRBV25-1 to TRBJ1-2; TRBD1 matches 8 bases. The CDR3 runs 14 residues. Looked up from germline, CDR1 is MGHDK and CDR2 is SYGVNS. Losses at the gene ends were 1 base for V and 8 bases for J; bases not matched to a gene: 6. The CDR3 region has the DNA TGTGCCAGCAGTGAATCTCGGACAGGGAGGGGCTACACCTTC. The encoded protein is CASSESRTGRGYTF.

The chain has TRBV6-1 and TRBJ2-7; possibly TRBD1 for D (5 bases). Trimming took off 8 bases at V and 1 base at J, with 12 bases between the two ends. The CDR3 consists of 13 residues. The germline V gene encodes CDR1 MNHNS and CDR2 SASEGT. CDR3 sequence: CASQSSGSYEQYF. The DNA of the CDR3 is TGTGCCAGCCAATCGTCAGGGTCCTACGAGCAGTACTTC.

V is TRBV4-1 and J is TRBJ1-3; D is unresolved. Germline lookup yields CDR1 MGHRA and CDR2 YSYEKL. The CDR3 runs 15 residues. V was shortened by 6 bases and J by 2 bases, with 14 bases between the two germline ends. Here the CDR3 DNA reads TGCGCCAGCAGTCACGCGAGAGGAACTGGAAACACCATATATTTT. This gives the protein CASSHARGTGNTIYF.